This TCR beta chain appears in the sequencing data of a study of CD8+ T cells in alopecia areata. Study observations and caveats: Sequencing of scalp tissue also captures the resident alphabeta T cells of normal skin. Tofacitinib significantly decreased scalp clonality and expanded CD8+ clones among top 100.

The CDR3 is 14 residues long. The germline V gene encodes CDR1 MDHEN and CDR2 SYDVKM. V was clipped by 9 bases and J by 4 bases, with 18 bases between them. To note about this clone: Its antigen is unknown.

Described treatment: oral pan-JAK inhibitor, 5-10 mg twice daily. Reverse transcribed after extraction, RNA yielded cDNA as the sequencing template. Measured with immunoSEQ multiplex PCR; TCRdb has only the in-frame clones, and not every one. The sample lists 200,000 or so clones; roughly 60% were seen once. The material sequenced was CD4+ T cells sorted from blood, taken at week 24, from a patient treated with tofacitinib. The clonotype originates from a human donor with alopecia areata. The chain is built from TRBV28 and TRBJ1-1; the D is unclear. The DNA for the CDR3 is TGTGCCAGTTGGGAGGGCAGCTCCTTCACTGAAGCTTTCTTT. It codes for CASWEGSSFTEAFF.